The clone carrying this T cell receptor beta chain was seen repeatedly, ten times or more. This specimen comes from a study of T cells in Graves' hyperthyroidism and ophthalmopathy. The CDR3 regions of TCR beta were amplified from RNA transcripts. HTBI primers were the set used in a first-round RT-PCR of the TCR CDR3. TCRdb itself ran the multiplex PCR reads through MiXCR, one entry per CDR3 protein. The sample holds 100,000 to 130,000 distinct CDR3 sequences, about 16% seen once. Germline V CDR1 and CDR2: DFQATT, SNEGSKA (reference sequence). CDR3 size: 14 residues. V lost 3 bases and J lost 3, with 12 bases in between.

The receptor's source is a woman in her forties or fifties with Graves' hyperthyroidism. The rearrangement links TRBV20-1 to TRBJ2-1; perhaps TRBD1 as D (5 bases). The specimen sequenced was blood. The CDR3 sequence is CSASGQGVYNEQFF. The CDR3 bases are TGCAGTGCTAGCGGGCAGGGTGTCTACAATGAGCAGTTCTTC.